These 28 T cell receptor beta chains were all obtained from the same sample, sequenced in a study of identical twins' blood T cells. MiXCR, applied by TCRdb to the 5' RACE reads, yields one record per CDR3 protein. The sample comprises 300,000 to 400,000 distinct CDR3 sequences, over 25% of which are singletons, and about 6% rests with the top ten. Sequenced: PBMCs. These TCRs come from a woman aged 18-50 years in good health.

The chain links TRBV12-3 or TRBV12-4 to TRBJ2-1; 9 bases map to TRBD1. The V gene end was trimmed by 4 bases and the J gene end by 7 bases; junction bases not matched to a gene: 8. The CDR3 is 15 residues long. CDR3 region: CASSSRQGEGNEQFF. The CDR3 DNA sequence: TGTGCCAGCAGTTCCCGACAGGGGGAGGGAAATGAGCAGTTCTTC.

Concerning this clonotype: Lacking the conserved final phenylalanine or tryptophan, this CDR3 likely reflects a read error. The chain combines TRBV29-1 with TRBJ1-2; D is perhaps TRBD1 (6 bases). The CDR3 consists of 11 residues. Trimming cost V 5 bases and J 7 bases, with 11 bases left between them. The germline V gene encodes CDR1 SQVTM and CDR2 ANQGSEA. The CDR3 region has the DNA TGCAGCGTTCCGCAGGGGTTTGGCTACACCCTC. As protein: CSVPQGFGYTL.

As regards this clonotype: One junction end disagrees with the germline gene, perhaps due to a read error. The rearrangement uses TRBV5-1 and TRBJ1-2; 8 bases are shared with TRBD1. The germline V gene has CDR1 SGHRS and CDR2 YFSETQ. The CDR3 length is 13 residues. CDR3 protein: CSSSQDRVYGYTF. DNA of the CDR3: TGCTCCAGCAGCCAGGACAGGGTGTATGGCTACACCTTC.

On this clonotype: This may stem from a read error, because a much larger clone lies one nucleotide away. The V gene is TRBV20-1, the J gene TRBJ2-7; TRBD1 aligns across 11 bases. The germline V gene encodes CDR1 DFQATT and CDR2 SNEGSKA (reference sequence). The CDR3 runs 12 residues. In DNA form, the CDR3 reads TGCAGTTCCGGGACAGGGGGATACGATCAGTACTTC. Protein: CSSGTGGYDQYF.

The genes are TRBV19 and TRBJ1-2; no firm D call. The germline V and J ends were trimmed by 7 bases and 0 bases, with 9 bases remaining between them. The CDR3 loop spans 13 amino acids. The V gene's germline CDR1 is LNHDA and CDR2 SQIVND (reference sequence). The CDR3 DNA sequence: TGTGCCAGTACATCTCAAGCTAACTATGGCTACACCTTC. As protein: CASTSQANYGYTF.

CDR3: CASSADRTYEAFF. The CDR3 DNA follows: TGTGCCAGCAGCGCTGACAGGACGTATGAAGCTTTCTTT. The chain links TRBV7-9 to TRBJ1-1, with D possibly matching TRBD1 (6 bases). The germline CDR1 and CDR2 sequences are SEHNR and FQNEAQ (reference sequence). This CDR3 region has 13 residues. Trimming stripped 5 bases from V and 7 bases from J, with 14 bases between. The entire variable domain, with the rest obtained from reference TRBV7-9 and TRBJ1-1, is as follows: DTGVSQNPRHKITKRGQNVTFRCDPISEHNRLYWYRQTLGQGPEFLTYFQNEAQLEKSRLLSDRFSAERPKGSFSTLEIQRTEQGDSAMYLCASSADRTYEAFFGQGTRLTVV.

The CDR3 DNA is TGTGCCAGTAACCCGACAGGGATAGGTGGCTACACCTTC. Amino acids: CASNPTGIGGYTF. The V call is TRBV19, the J call TRBJ1-2; 7 bases match TRBD1. CDR1 and CDR2 (germline): LNHDA, SQIVND (reference sequence). The CDR3 loop spans 13 amino acids. V was pared by 7 bases and J by 7 bases, with 9 bases of the junction left unmatched.

V and J are TRBV12-3 or TRBV12-4 and TRBJ2-1, with 8 bases identical to TRBD2. The CDR3 consists of 16 residues. The V segment lost 1 base and the J segment 4 bases; nucleotides outside the gene matches: 6. The CDR3 sequence: CASSLGSGGLYNEQFF. The CDR3, as DNA: TGTGCCAGCAGTTTAGGAAGCGGGGGCCTTTACAATGAGCAGTTCTTC.

The chain combines TRBV5-1 with TRBJ2-5; D is unclear. The CDR3 has 12 residues. The V and J ends lost 3 bases and 5 bases respectively, with 8 bases between them. Germline V gene data show CDR1 as SGHRS and CDR2 as YFSETQ. Here the CDR3 DNA reads TGCGCCAGCAGCTCTCTACGGGAGACCCAGTACTTC. It specifies CASSSLRETQYF. The whole variable domain, filled in from reference TRBV5-1 and TRBJ2-5, reads KAGVTQTPRYLIKTRGQQVTLSCSPISGHRSVSWYQQTPGQGLQFLFEYFSETQRNKGNFPGRFSGRQFSNSRSEMNVSTLELGDSALYLCASSSLRETQYFGPGTRLLVL.

This sequence joins TRBV25-1 and TRBJ2-1; D possibly corresponds to TRBD1 (8 bases). Per the germline V gene, CDR1 is MGHDK and CDR2 is SYGVNS. Trimming removed 4 bases at V and 6 bases at J, with 16 bases between. The length of the CDR3 is 15 residues. CDR3 residues: CASSGDRGGSNEQFF. As DNA, the CDR3 is TGTGCCAGCAGTGGCGACAGGGGAGGGAGCAATGAGCAGTTCTTC.

This chain joins TRBV3-1 and TRBJ1-1, with D perhaps TRBD1 (6 bases). The CDR3 spans 14 residues. Germline lookup yields CDR1 LGHDT and CDR2 YNNKEL (reference sequence). The germline V and J ends were trimmed by 4 bases and 4 bases, with 13 bases remaining between them. The CDR3 DNA sequence: TGTGCCAGCAGCCGAAGAGGGGGTAGCACTGAAGCTTTCTTT. Amino acid sequence: CASSRRGGSTEAFF.

V usage is TRBV11-2 and J usage is TRBJ2-3; perhaps TRBD2 as D (5 bases). CDR1 and CDR2 from the germline V gene are SGHAT and FQNNGV. V lost 3 bases and J 3 bases, leaving 7 bases between the germline ends. The CDR3 consists of 13 residues. DNA of the CDR3: TGTGCCAGCAGCTTTAGCGAAACAGATACGCAGTATTTT. This encodes CASSFSETDTQYF.

Remarks on this clonotype: Germline and junction disagree at one end, which may indicate a read error. The rearrangement joins TRBV6-5 to TRBJ1-2, with D unresolved. CDR3 size: 12 residues. CDR1 MNHEY and CDR2 SVGAGI come from the germline V gene. CDR3 protein: CASSYNGYGHTF. The CDR3 coding sequence is TGTGCCAGCAGTTACAACGGTTATGGCCACACCTTC.

This clonotype was counted between two and nine times. V and J are TRBV4-3 and TRBJ2-7; D call uncertain. Deletions cut 4 bases from V and 3 bases from J, with 13 bases between. The CDR3 extends over 14 amino acids. Germline V gene lookup returns CDR1 LGHNA and CDR2 YSLEER. CDR3 DNA: TGCGCCAGCAGCCCGACCACAACTTTCTACGAGCAGTACTTC. Its protein is CASSPTTTFYEQYF.

This clonotype was seen only a few times. V usage is TRBV5-1 and J usage is TRBJ1-2; unclear D gene. Germline-derived CDR1 and CDR2 are SGHRS and YFSETQ. Trimming stripped 2 bases from V and 8 bases from J, with 13 bases between. The CDR3 spans 13 residues. CDR3 protein: CASSFYGSEGYTF. The CDR3 bases are TGCGCCAGCAGCTTTTACGGATCTGAGGGCTACACCTTC.

This clonotype came up a few times. The rearrangement uses TRBV15 and TRBJ2-1; D remains ambiguous. CDR3 length equals 14 residues. Germline assignment: CDR1 LNHNV and CDR2 YYDKDF (reference sequence). Trimming removed 0 bases from V and 3 bases from J, with 6 bases in between. The chain's CDR3 is CATSRDQGYNEQFF. The CDR3 DNA is TGTGCCACCAGCAGAGATCAAGGCTACAATGAGCAGTTCTTC. Full variable domain (outside the CDR3, taken from reference TRBV15 and TRBJ2-1): DAMVIQNPRYQVTQFGKPVTLSCSQTLNHNVMYWYQQKSSQAPKLLFHYYDKDFNNEADTPDNFQSRRPNTSFCFLDIRSPGLGDTAMYLCATSRDQGYNEQFFGPGTRLTVL.

V gene TRBV7-2 combines with J gene TRBJ2-5; D ambiguous. V dropped 0 bases and J dropped 6 bases, with 2 bases sitting between them. This CDR3 spans 11 amino acids. Germline CDR1 and CDR2: SGHTA and FQGNSA. The CDR3 DNA is TGTGCCAGCAGCTTAGCTCAGACCCAGTACTTC. Its translation is CASSLAQTQYF.

In regard to this clonotype: A read error is possible here, since a much larger clone lies one base away. V usage is TRBV20-1 and J usage is TRBJ1-1; D possibly corresponds to TRBD1 (5 bases). Germline V gene lookup returns CDR1 DFQATT and CDR2 SNEGSKA (reference sequence). This CDR3 is 13 amino acids long. The CDR3 loop is CSAQRRPGTEALF. The CDR3 coding sequence is TGCAGTGCTCAGCGCCGTCCTGGGACTGAAGCTCTCTTT.

This clonotype was counted between two and nine times. The V gene is TRBV28, the J gene TRBJ1-1, with TRBD1 matching 8 bases. J lost 0 bases, V lost 6 bases, and 18 bases had no gene match. Germline V gives CDR1 MDHEN, CDR2 SYDVKM. The CDR3 sequence is 19 residues long. CDR3 DNA: TGTGCCAGCAGCGTTCGAGGGGGGACAGGCGGCGGGATGAACACTGAAGCTTTCTTT. This gives the protein CASSVRGGTGGGMNTEAFF. The full variable domain, completed using reference TRBV28 and TRBJ1-1, is DVKVTQSSRYLVKRTGEKVFLECVQDMDHENMFWYRQDPGLGLRLIYFSYDVKMKEKGDIPEGYSVSREKKERFSLILESASTNQTSMYLCASSVRGGTGGGMNTEAFFGQGTRLTVV.

This clonotype was detected only a few times. The V call is TRBV2, the J call TRBJ1-1, with D perhaps TRBD1 (6 bases). This CDR3 contains 15 residues. V was shortened by 7 bases and J by 5 bases, with 20 bases between the two germline ends. CDR1 and CDR2 from the germline V gene are SNHLY and FYNNEI. The CDR3 loop reads CASKFSGDGRTEAFF. The CDR3 nucleotides read TGTGCCAGCAAGTTCTCAGGGGACGGAAGGACTGAAGCTTTCTTT.

About this clonotype itself: A read error may explain this, as a much larger clone is one base away. The genes are TRBV29-1 and TRBJ1-2, with D possibly TRBD1 on 5 matching bases. The CDR3 has 10 residues. Trimming shortened V by 4 bases and J by 7 bases, and 7 bases separated the two germline ends. CDR1 is SQVTM and CDR2 is ANQGSEA in the germline V gene. In DNA form, the CDR3 reads TGCAGCGTTGGTCAGGGTGGCTACACCTTC. Protein sequence: CSVGQGGYTF.

This sequence joins TRBV5-1 and TRBJ2-1; D gene unclear. Trimming removed 3 bases from V and 8 bases from J, with 15 bases in between. The CDR3 is 14 amino acids. From germline, CDR1 is SGHRS and CDR2 YFSETQ. CDR3 amino acids: CASSSDRAVDEQFF. CDR3 DNA sequence: TGCGCCAGCAGCTCGGACCGGGCCGTAGATGAGCAGTTCTTC.

V gene TRBV11-2 combines with J gene TRBJ1-1; 8 bases line up with TRBD1. The ends lost 3 bases at V and 8 bases at J; junction bases unmatched: 5. The CDR3 spans 13 residues. Germline CDR1 and CDR2: SGHAT and FQNNGV. Here the CDR3 DNA reads TGTGCCAGCAGCTTCGGACAGGGTGTGGAAGCTTTCTTT. Translating it yields CASSFGQGVEAFF.

The table lists this clonotype with a few counts. The rearrangement uses TRBV11-2 and TRBJ1-6, with D possibly matching TRBD1 (6 bases). The germline CDR1 and CDR2 sequences are SGHAT and FQNNGV. Trimming cost V 2 bases and J 9 bases, with 14 bases left between them. The CDR3 spans 15 residues. The CDR3 protein is CASSLLRGASSPLHF. The CDR3 bases are TGTGCCAGCAGCTTATTAAGGGGGGCTAGTTCACCCCTCCACTTT.

Notes on this clonotype: The germline gene is not matched at one end of the junction; a read error may be the cause. This chain joins TRBV11-3 and TRBJ2-1; a possible D gene is TRBD2 (5 bases). This CDR3 has 16 residues. The germline gives CDR1 SGHNT, CDR2 YENEEA. Here the CDR3 DNA reads TGTGCCATCAGCTTATCACGCTCTAGCTGGGGAAATGAGCAGTTCTTC. This codes for CAISLSRSSWGNEQFF.

This clonotype was observed many times. This chain connects TRBV2 to TRBJ1-2, with D uncertain. The germline V gene has CDR1 SNHLY and CDR2 FYNNEI. There are 13 residues in the CDR3. Trimming left V 5 bases short and J 2 bases short, with 9 bases between. The CDR3, as DNA: TGTGCCAGCAGTTTAGAGGAGAACTATGGCTACACCTTC. It encodes CASSLEENYGYTF.

This clonotype was recorded a few times. J is TRBJ2-5 and V is TRBV29-1; D not certain. Trimming left V 0 bases short and J 4 bases short, with 3 bases between. This CDR3 has 11 residues. Germline V gene sequence: CDR1 SQVTM, CDR2 ANQGSEA. The CDR3: CSVEELETQYF. CDR3 coding DNA: TGCAGCGTTGAAGAGTTAGAGACCCAGTACTTC. The full variable domain, its missing parts supplied by reference TRBV29-1 and TRBJ2-5, is SAVISQKPSRDICQRGTSLTIQCQVDSQVTMMFWYRQQPGQSLTLIATANQGSEATYESGFVIDKFPISRPNLTFSTLTVSNMSPEDSSIYLCSVEELETQYFGPGTRLLVL.

This chain links TRBV23-1 with TRBJ1-1, with D hard to call. TRBV23-1 is given ORF status, its function remaining uncertain. V lost 6 bases to trimming and J lost 11 bases, with 13 bases between them. The CDR3 consists of 11 residues. DNA of the CDR3: TGCGCCAGCAGCCCCGAACCGAGCGCTTTCTTT. Translated: CASSPEPSAFF.